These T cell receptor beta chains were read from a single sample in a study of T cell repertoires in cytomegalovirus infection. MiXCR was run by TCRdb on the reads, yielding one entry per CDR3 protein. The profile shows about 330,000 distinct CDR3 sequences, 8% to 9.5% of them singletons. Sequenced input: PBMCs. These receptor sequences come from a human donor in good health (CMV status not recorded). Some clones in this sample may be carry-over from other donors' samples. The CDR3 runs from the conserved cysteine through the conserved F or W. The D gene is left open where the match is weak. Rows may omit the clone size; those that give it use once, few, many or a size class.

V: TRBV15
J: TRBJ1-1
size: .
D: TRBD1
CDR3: CATSTFWGTANTEAFF
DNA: TGTGCCACCAGCACCTTTTGGGGGACAGCTAACACTGAAGCTTTCTTT

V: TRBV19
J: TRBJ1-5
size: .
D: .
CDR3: CASSIILGVGSQPQHF
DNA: TGTGCCAGTAGTATAATCCTAGGCGTGGGCAGTCAGCCCCAGCATTTT

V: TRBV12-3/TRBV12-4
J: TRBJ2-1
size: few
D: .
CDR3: CASSLRDLRGDGEQFF
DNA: TGTGCCAGCAGTTTAAGGGATCTTAGAGGGGATGGCGAGCAGTTCTTC

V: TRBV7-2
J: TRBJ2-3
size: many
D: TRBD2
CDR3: CASSSRGSGGSEYGDTQYF
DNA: TGTGCCAGCAGCTCCCGGGGTAGCGGGGGGTCCGAGTACGGAGATACGCAGTATTTT

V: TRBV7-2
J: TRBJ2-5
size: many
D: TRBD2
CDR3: CASSLDSGRWETQYF
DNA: TGTGCCAGCAGCTTAGACAGCGGGAGGTGGGAGACCCAGTACTTC

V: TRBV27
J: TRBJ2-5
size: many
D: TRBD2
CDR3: CASSIRTSGKETQYF
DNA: TGTGCCAGCAGTATTAGGACTAGCGGAAAAGAGACCCAGTACTTC

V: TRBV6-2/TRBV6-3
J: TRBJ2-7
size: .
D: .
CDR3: CASRGVSSYEQYF
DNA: TGTGCCAGCAGGGGCGTCAGCTCCTACGAGCAGTACTTC

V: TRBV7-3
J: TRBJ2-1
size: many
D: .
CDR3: CASSTDPNNEQFF
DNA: TGTGCCAGCAGCACTGACCCGAACAATGAGCAGTTCTTC

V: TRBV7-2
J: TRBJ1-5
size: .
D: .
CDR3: CASSLAAGGNQPQHF
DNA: TGTGCCAGCAGCTTAGCGGCGGGTGGAAATCAGCCCCAGCATTTT

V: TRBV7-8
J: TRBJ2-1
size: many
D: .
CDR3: CASGEPSYNEQFF
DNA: TGTGCCAGTGGGGAACCCTCCTACAATGAGCAGTTCTTC

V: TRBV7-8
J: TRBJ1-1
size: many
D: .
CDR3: CASSLELNTEAFF
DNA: TGTGCCAGCAGCTTAGAGCTTAACACTGAAGCTTTCTTT

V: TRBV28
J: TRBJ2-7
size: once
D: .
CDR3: CASSGSLNEQYF
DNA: TGTGCCAGCAGCGGGAGCCTGAACGAGCAGTACTTC

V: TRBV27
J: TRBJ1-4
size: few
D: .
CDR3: CASRPLREATEKLFF
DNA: TGTGCCAGCAGGCCGCTACGGGAGGCAACTGAAAAACTGTTTTTT

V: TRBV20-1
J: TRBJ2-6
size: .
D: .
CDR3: CSASRGSGANVLTF
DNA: TGCAGTGCCTCACGGGGCTCTGGGGCCAACGTCCTGACTTTC

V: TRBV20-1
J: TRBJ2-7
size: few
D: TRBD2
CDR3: CSARINGGGYEQYF
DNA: TGCAGTGCTAGGATTAACGGGGGGGGTTACGAGCAGTACTTC

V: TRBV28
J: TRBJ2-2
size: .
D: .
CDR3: CASNSPTGDLNTGELFF
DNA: TGTGCCAGCAATTCCCCGACAGGAGACCTCAACACCGGGGAGCTGTTTTTT

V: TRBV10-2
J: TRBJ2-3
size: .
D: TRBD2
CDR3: CASSVGTRSTDTQYF
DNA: TGCGCCAGCAGCGTCGGGACTAGAAGCACAGATACGCAGTATTTT

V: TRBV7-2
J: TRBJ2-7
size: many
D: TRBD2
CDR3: CASSLERGATYEQYF
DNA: TGTGCCAGCAGCTTAGAGCGGGGGGCGACCTACGAGCAGTACTTC

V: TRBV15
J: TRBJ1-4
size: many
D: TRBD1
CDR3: CATSVRGQDGEKLFF
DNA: TGTGCCACCAGCGTAAGAGGACAGGATGGTGAAAAACTGTTTTTT

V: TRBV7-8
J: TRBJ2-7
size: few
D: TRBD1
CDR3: CASSLLDRGDEQYF
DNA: TGTGCCAGCAGCTTATTGGACAGGGGAGACGAGCAGTACTTC